This T cell receptor (beta chain) was sequenced for a study of blood T cell repertoires in COVID-19. Whole-study context: Sites in the United States, Italy and Spain provided acute and convalescent COVID-19 samples. Nucleic acid was either cDNA or gDNA, and it came from T cells, B-cell-depleted T cells, or PBMCs.

Per the study methods: Estimates of nucleated cell counts were drawn from the amplification of reference gene primers. The repertoire was sequenced with immunoSEQ multiplex PCR; TCRdb's copy has only in-frame clones and lacks some. V and J calls plus clone size are reproduced from that table; the DNA served to infer D and trimming. The sample contains about 97,000 clones, 75% to 95% of which appear only once. This CDR3 comprises 12 residues. The germline gives CDR1 MNHNY, CDR2 SVGAGI (reference sequence). Trimming shortened V by 6 bases and J by 1 base, and 6 bases separated the two germline ends. This sequence was found in a man in his sixties with acute or convalescent COVID-19. Source material: peripheral blood. The chain couples TRBV6-6 to TRBJ1-1; D gene uncertain. CDR3 DNA: TGTGCCAGCAGATCCGGGAACACTGAAGCTTTCTTT. As protein: CASRSGNTEAFF.